One sample yielded the 21 T cell receptor beta chains listed below, sequenced in a study of T cell clonality in common variable immunodeficiency. Produced via immunoSEQ multiplex PCR; TCRdb's table is partial and in-frame only. This sample comprises roughly 25,000 clones, none seen once only. The study's findings and limits: Common variable immunodeficiency TCR beta sequences reportedly had fewer deletions and N-nucleotide insertions.

These receptors have no identified antigens. Material for sequencing was peripheral blood mononuclear cells. The receptors were gathered from a human donor with common variable immunodeficiency.

This clone was counted at least ten times. The CDR3 end is not reached by the read, which stops 3 residues before it; the germline J gene fills it in. The V gene is TRBV7-2, the J gene TRBJ2-7, with TRBD2 matching over 7 bases. The CDR3 extends over 14 amino acids. Germline values: CDR1 SGHTA, CDR2 FQGNSA. V dropped 3 bases and J dropped 3; count of bases not matched to a gene: 5. The CDR3 sequence is CASSFLGEGYEQYF. The sequenced part of the CDR3 DNA is TGTGCCAGCAGCTTTTTAGGGGAGGGCTACGAG.

The sequenced part of the CDR3 DNA is TGTGCCAGCAGTGAGGGACAGGGTGATGGTCAGCCC. Protein sequence: CASSEGQGDGQP. The full CDR3 sequence reads CASSEGQGDGQPQHF. V is TRBV2 and J is TRBJ1-5; TRBD1 matches 9 bases. The read terminates 3 residues before the CDR3 end, so the remaining end is supplied by the germline J gene. This CDR3 is 15 amino acids long. The germline gives CDR1 SNHLY, CDR2 FYNNEI. V shed 3 bases and J 6 bases; nucleotides not matched to a gene: 6.

This clone occurred many times. The read halts 3 residues ahead of the CDR3 end, with the missing end drawn from the germline J gene. The V call is TRBV7-2, the J call TRBJ1-1; the D is unclear. Germline CDR1 reads SGHTA; CDR2 reads FQGNSA. This CDR3 is built from 13 residues. The covered CDR3 bases are TGTGCCAGCAGCTTAACCTTTCGTTTCGGA. This translates into CASSLTFRFG. The entire CDR3 is CASSLTFRFGAFF.

This clone was counted many times. With the read ending 3 residues before the CDR3 end, the germline J gene is used to fill in that end. The chain joins TRBV10-3 to TRBJ1-5; 9 bases align to TRBD1. CDR1 is ENHRY and CDR2 is SYGVKD in the germline V gene. The CDR3 spans 14 residues. Germline trimming cut 4 bases from V and 4 bases from J; bases unmatched to any gene: 2. CDR3 sequence reads: CAISGTGVNQPQHF. The part of the CDR3 DNA that was read is TGTGCCATCAGTGGGACAGGGGTTAATCAGCCC.

This clone was found many times. The read is 3 residues too short to cover the CDR3 end, so that end is filled in from the germline J gene. The V call is TRBV19, the J call TRBJ1-5; 7 bases are a match to TRBD1. The V segment lost 7 bases and the J segment 4 bases; nucleotides outside the gene matches: 7. Germline loops: CDR1 LNHDA, CDR2 SQIVND (reference sequence). CDR3 length: 14 residues. CDR3 protein: CASNVRDRNQPQHF. The DNA read from the CDR3 is TGTGCCAGTAACGTCCGGGACAGAAATCAGCCC.

Notes on this clone: The read terminates 3 residues ahead of where the CDR3 ends, so the germline J gene completes it. The chain uses TRBV11-2 and TRBJ2-7; D tentatively fits TRBD1 or TRBD2 (5 bases each). Trimming shortened V by 5 bases and J by 0 bases, and 14 bases separated the two germline ends. Germline CDR1 SGHAT, CDR2 FQNNGV. The CDR3 runs to 15 residues. The DNA read from the CDR3 is TGTGCCAGCAGCCAGGGAGCCAGCAGCTCCTACGAG. Protein: CASSQGASSSYE. The entire CDR3 protein is CASSQGASSSYEQYF.

In this sample, this clone turned up many times. The CDR3 end is not reached by the read, which stops 3 residues before it; the germline J gene fills it in. The chain combines TRBV6-1 with TRBJ2-3; D might be TRBD1 (6 bases). Germline V gives CDR1 MNHNS, CDR2 SASEGT. The CDR3 is 14 residues long. V dropped 4 bases and J dropped 5 bases, with 13 bases sitting between them. The part of the CDR3 DNA that was read is TGTGCCAGCAGTGCAGGGGTTGTAGGAGATACG. This encodes CASSAGVVGDT. The full CDR3 is CASSAGVVGDTQYF.

This clone was counted only a few times. The read ends 3 residues shy of where the CDR3 ends; the end is completed using the germline J gene. At the DNA level, this CDR3 is encoded by other sequences in the same sample as well. The chain joins TRBV5-1 to TRBJ1-4; 7 bases are a match to TRBD1. V shed 1 base, J shed 8 bases, and the junction held 8 bases outside the gene matches. The CDR3 contains 15 residues. Germline V gives CDR1 SGHRS, CDR2 YFSETQ. This chain's CDR3 is CASSLTTGRGEKLFF. Partial CDR3 DNA: TGCGCCAGCAGCTTGACGACAGGGCGTGGGGAAAAA.

This clone was observed a few times. The read falls 3 residues short of the CDR3 end, and the missing part is taken from the germline J gene. This sequence joins TRBV5-1 and TRBJ1-2; weak D call: TRBD1 (5 bases). V gave up 3 bases and J gave up 7 bases, with 19 bases separating them. The CDR3 extends over 15 amino acids. Germline values: CDR1 SGHRS, CDR2 YFSETQ. The covered CDR3 bases are TGCGCCAGCAGCTGGGGGGAATCCTCCGAAGGTGGC. As protein: CASSWGESSEGG. The whole CDR3 region reads CASSWGESSEGGYTF.

This clone appeared a few times. The DNA ends 3 residues before the CDR3 does, and the rest of the CDR3 is filled in from the germline J gene. This chain connects TRBV7-2 to TRBJ2-5; D ambiguous. The V and J ends lost 1 base and 7 bases respectively, with 13 bases between them. CDR1 SGHTA and CDR2 FQGNSA come from the germline V gene. This CDR3 has 14 amino acids. The sequenced part of the CDR3 DNA is TGTGCCAGCAGCTTAGATTCTGGTCCGGGGACC. Translated: CASSLDSGPGT. The full CDR3 protein is CASSLDSGPGTQYF.

This clone was counted many times. The read stops 3 residues short of the end of the CDR3; the missing end is completed from the germline J gene. The chain uses TRBV18 and TRBJ1-1; 7 positions match TRBD1. The ends lost 6 bases at V and 1 base at J; junction bases unmatched: 5. CDR1 and CDR2 (germline): KGHSH, LQKENI. The CDR3 contains 14 residues. The CDR3 loop is CASSLGQQNTEAFF. CDR3 bases read: TGTGCCAGCTCGCTGGGACAGCAGAACACTGAA.

This clone was observed at least ten times. The CDR3 is cut off 3 residues early in the read; its end comes from the germline J gene. The V call is TRBV14, the J call TRBJ2-1; D perhaps matches TRBD1 (6 bases). V was clipped by 6 bases and J by 4 bases, with 16 bases between them. The CDR3 is 15 amino acids. The germline CDR1 and CDR2 sequences are SGHDN and FVKESK. CDR3 residues: CASRTGTSPYNEQFF. The CDR3 bases that were read are TGTGCCAGCAGGACAGGCACCTCCCCATACAATGAG.

This clone was detected many times. Read data end 3 residues before the CDR3 end; the end is taken from the germline J gene. The chain recombines TRBV18 with TRBJ1-3; TRBD1 is a possible D gene (5 bases). The V end was cut by 2 bases, the J end by 8 bases, with 10 bases between. Germline V gene data show CDR1 as KGHSH and CDR2 as LQKENI. CDR3 length equals 13 residues. CDR3: CASSPSRGDTIYF. The sequenced CDR3 bases are TGTGCCAGCTCACCATCGCGGGGGGACACC. Full variable domain (missing parts from reference TRBV18 and TRBJ1-3): NAGVMQNPRHLVRRRGQEARLRCSPMKGHSHVYWYRQLPEEGLKFMVYLQKENIIDESGMPKERFSAEFPKEGPSILRIQQVVRGDSAAYFCASSPSRGDTIYFGEGSWLTVV.

This clone occurred many times. The DNA ends 3 residues before the CDR3 does, and the rest of the CDR3 is filled in from the germline J gene. This sequence joins TRBV5-6 and TRBJ1-2; 7 nucleotides agree with TRBD1. The length of the CDR3 is 14 residues. Per germline, CDR1 SGHDT and CDR2 YYEEEE. CDR3 loop: CASSARTGGYGYTF. The part of the CDR3 DNA that was read is TGTGCCAGCAGCGCAAGGACAGGTGGTTACGGC.

This clone was seen many times. The CDR3 loop reads CASSPRVPRWGRGRNYGYTF. The part of the CDR3 DNA that was read is TGTGCCAGCTCACCACGAGTACCCCGGTGGGGCAGGGGAAGAAACTATGGC. The rearrangement joins TRBV18 to TRBJ1-2; possibly TRBD1 for D (6 bases). Sequencing ends 3 residues short of the CDR3 end; the germline J gene provides the rest. From germline, CDR1 is KGHSH and CDR2 LQKENI. This CDR3 has 20 residues. Trimming pared 1 base from V and 2 bases from J, leaving 26 bases between.

This clone has just a few counts. The observed sequence ends 3 residues before the CDR3 terminus, with the missing tail filled in from the germline J gene. J is TRBJ2-3 and V is TRBV30; D not resolved. The CDR3 covers 12 residues. Germline assignment: CDR1 GTSNPN and CDR2 SVGIG (reference sequence). Trimming removed 2 bases at V and 4 bases at J, with 7 bases between. CDR3: CAWSHGADTQYF. The DNA read from the CDR3 is TGTGCCTGGAGTCACGGTGCAGATACG. Drawing the rest from reference TRBV30 and TRBJ2-3, the complete variable domain is SQTIHQWPATLVQPVGSPLSLECTVEGTSNPNLYWYRQAAGRGLQLLFYSVGIGQISSEVPQNLSASRPQDRQFILSSKKLLLSDSGFYLCAWSHGADTQYFGPGTRLTVL.

On this clone: With the read ending 3 residues before the CDR3 end, the germline J gene is used to fill in that end. The chain links TRBV5-5 to TRBJ2-7, with TRBD1 identical over 10 bases. There are 13 residues in the CDR3. Trimming removed 9 bases from V and 3 bases from J; junction bases left unmatched: 6. Looked up from germline, CDR1 is SGHKS and CDR2 is YYEKEE (reference sequence). The CDR3 here is CATAGTGDYEQYF. CDR3 bases read: TGTGCCACCGCCGGGACAGGGGACTACGAG.

Note on this clone: Sequencing ends 3 residues short of the CDR3 end; the germline J gene provides the rest. The V and J genes are TRBV5-1 and TRBJ1-2; the match to TRBD1 covers 9 bases. The CDR3 sequence is 14 residues long. V gave up 4 bases and J gave up 2 bases; unmatched junction bases: 3. Germline-derived CDR1 and CDR2 are SGHRS and YFSETQ. The CDR3 spells CASSQGQGNYGYTF. The DNA read from the CDR3 is TGCGCCAGCAGCCAAGGACAGGGGAACTATGGC.

As to this clone: Coverage ceases 3 residues before the CDR3 finishes, and the germline J gene fills in the end. The gene calls are TRBV13 and TRBJ2-7; the match to TRBD2 covers 11 bases. The CDR3 sequence is 13 residues long. The ends lost 3 bases at V and 6 bases at J; junction bases unmatched: 1. Looked up from germline, CDR1 is PRHDT and CDR2 is FYEKMQ (reference sequence). The CDR3 sequence: CASSFGTSGEQYF. CDR3 DNA (partial): TGTGCCAGCAGCTTCGGGACTAGCGGCGAG.

This clone has ten or more counts. The read falls 3 residues short of the CDR3 end, and the missing part is taken from the germline J gene. The chain recombines TRBV20-1 with TRBJ2-5; TRBD2 matches at 8 bases. V was clipped by 2 bases and J by 4 bases; unmatched bases: 6. The germline CDR1 and CDR2 sequences are DFQATT and SNEGSKA (reference sequence). The CDR3 is 14 amino acids. Incomplete CDR3 DNA: TGCAGTGCTAGACACATAGCGGGGCCAGAGACC. Translation gives CSARHIAGPET. The full CDR3 reads CSARHIAGPETQYF.

This clone was seen ten or more times. The CDR3 end lies 3 residues beyond the end of the read and is filled in from the germline J gene. The chain couples TRBV7-2 to TRBJ1-2; TRBD1 might be the D (5 bases). The V gene lost 5 bases and the J gene lost 7 bases, with 20 bases spanning the gap. Germline assignment: CDR1 SGHTA and CDR2 FQGNSA. The CDR3 is 15 amino acids. CDR3 region: CASSQPGWGTSGYTF. The sequenced part of the CDR3 DNA is TGTGCCAGCAGCCAACCAGGGTGGGGGACTTCTGGC.